This TCR beta chain was recovered during a study of blood T cell repertoires in COVID-19. V was trimmed by 6 bases and J by 4 bases, leaving 16 bases between them. This CDR3 has 15 residues. The germline V gene has CDR1 MNHEY and CDR2 SVGAGI. This table comes from immunoSEQ multiplex PCR, and its TCRdb copy is limited to in-frame clones, with some not included. The sample has more than 150,000 clones, 80% to 90% seen once. Sequencing was done on a sample of peripheral blood. The clonotype comes from a man between 65 and 85 years old with active or convalescent COVID-19. The chain links TRBV6-5 to TRBJ1-5; a possible D gene is TRBD1 (5 bases). CDR3 loop: CASRPEGRQNQPQHF. CDR3 in DNA: TGTGCCAGCAGGCCGGAGGGCAGACAGAATCAGCCCCAGCATTTT.